The 18 T cell receptor beta chains listed next were all sequenced from one sample in a study of blood T cell repertoires in COVID-19. The assay was immunoSEQ multiplex PCR, and TCRdb's table has in-frame clones only and misses some. The table shows about 220,000 clones, with 82% occurring only once. The sequencing sample was made of peripheral blood. The source of these receptors is a woman in her 70s with COVID-19, enrolled during active disease.

J is TRBJ2-7 and V is TRBV27; possibly TRBD2 for D (5 bases). Germline CDR1 is MNHEY and CDR2 is SMNVEV (reference sequence). This CDR3 is 15 amino acids long. V was pared by 4 bases and J by 0 bases, with 13 bases between. CDR3 coding DNA: TGTGCCAGCAGTTCTCTCAGCGGCAGCTCCTACGAGCAGTACTTC. Translated, it gives CASSSLSGSSYEQYF.

The chain employs TRBV20-1 and TRBJ2-1; TRBD2 is a possible D gene (8 bases). The CDR3 has 15 residues. Trimming pared 3 bases from V and 5 bases from J, leaving 17 bases between. From germline, CDR1 is DFQATT and CDR2 SNEGSKA (reference sequence). The CDR3 sequence is CSASPGRGRNNEQFF. CDR3 bases: TGCAGTGCTAGTCCCGGGAGGGGGCGAAACAATGAGCAGTTCTTC.

The V gene is TRBV3-1 (or the pseudogene TRBV3-2), the J gene TRBJ2-3; TRBD2 matches 8 bases. V trimming: 4 bases; J trimming: 1 base; junction bases outside the gene matches: 13. The germline gives CDR1 LGHDT, CDR2 YNNKEL (reference sequence). The length of the CDR3 is 18 residues. This CDR3 is CASSRSLNGRVGTDTQYF. The CDR3 region has the DNA TGTGCCAGCAGCCGTTCCCTGAACGGGAGGGTTGGCACAGATACGCAGTATTTT.

V and J are TRBV4-2 and TRBJ1-5; 12 nucleotides match TRBD1. CDR1 is LGHNA and CDR2 is YNFKEQ in the germline V gene. The ends lost 3 bases at V and 0 bases at J; junction bases unmatched: 9. This CDR3 is built from 19 residues. The CDR3 sequence: CASSQAGTGGAYSNQPQHF. In DNA form, the CDR3 reads TGTGCCAGCAGCCAGGCCGGGACAGGGGGCGCTTATAGCAATCAGCCCCAGCATTTT.

The rearrangement links TRBV10-1 to TRBJ2-7, with 10 positions matching TRBD1. CDR3 size: 15 residues. Germline trimming cut 11 bases from V and 2 bases from J; bases unmatched to any gene: 12. Germline V CDR1 and CDR2: WNHNN, SYGVQD (reference sequence). The CDR3 nucleotides read TGCGCCCGCGGCGACAGGGGGCCCCCCACCTACGAGCAGTACTTC. Translating gives CARGDRGPPTYEQYF.

The chain links TRBV29-1 to TRBJ2-7; possible D gene TRBD1, 5 bases. Trimming pared 7 bases from V and 7 bases from J, leaving 14 bases between. The CDR3 is 11 residues long. Germline CDR1 is SQVTM and CDR2 is ANQGSEA. CDR3 DNA sequence: TGCAGCGGATGGCAGGGAACTGAGCAGTACTTC. Protein product: CSGWQGTEQYF.

This clone was found many times. This chain links TRBV2 with TRBJ1-2, with TRBD1 matching over 8 bases. V was clipped by 1 base and J by 6 bases; unmatched bases: 4. This CDR3 has 14 residues. Germline V lookup: CDR1 SNHLY, CDR2 FYNNEI. This CDR3 reads CASSEVDRVNGYTF. In nucleotides, the CDR3 is TGTGCCAGCAGTGAAGTGGACAGGGTGAATGGCTACACCTTC.

The V gene is TRBV6-6, the J gene TRBJ2-2, with 9 positions matching TRBD2. V gave up 5 bases and J gave up 5 bases; unmatched junction bases: 18. Germline CDR1 is MNHNY and CDR2 is SVGAGI (reference sequence). This CDR3 region has 19 residues. The CDR3 loop is CASSPPSGVLAGTTGELFF. The DNA of the CDR3 is TGTGCCAGCAGTCCCCCTAGTGGGGTGCTAGCGGGGACAACCGGGGAGCTGTTTTTT.

CDR3 nucleotide sequence: TGCAGTGCTAGTTATCCCAACAGGGGTAGCATGAACACTGAAGCTTTCTTT. It is translated as CSASYPNRGSMNTEAFF. The rearrangement uses TRBV20-1 and TRBJ1-1, with TRBD1 matching 7 bases. The V segment lost 3 bases and the J segment 0 bases; nucleotides outside the gene matches: 13. CDR3 length: 17 amino acids. The germline CDR1 and CDR2 sequences are DFQATT and SNEGSKA (reference sequence).

The chain recombines TRBV7-2 with TRBJ1-6, with D possibly being TRBD1 (6 bases). V shed 1 base and J shed 8 bases, with 15 bases lying between them. This CDR3 is built from 16 residues. CDR1 and CDR2 (germline): SGHTA, FQGNSA. The CDR3 reads CASSLGNFGQYSPLHF. The CDR3 DNA follows: TGTGCCAGCAGCTTAGGGAATTTCGGACAGTATTCACCCCTCCACTTT.

This rearrangement joins TRBV18 to TRBJ2-5; D not certain. The CDR3 is 13 amino acids. The ends were cut back, 3 bases at V and 1 base at J, with 6 bases in the middle. CDR1 and CDR2 (germline): KGHSH, LQKENI. CDR3 amino acids: CASSPGSQETQYF. CDR3 sequence (DNA): TGTGCCAGCTCACCGGGCAGCCAAGAGACCCAGTACTTC. The full variable domain, rest sourced from reference TRBV18 and TRBJ2-5, is NAGVMQNPRHLVRRRGQEARLRCSPMKGHSHVYWYRQLPEEGLKFMVYLQKENIIDESGMPKERFSAEFPKEGPSILRIQQVVRGDSAAYFCASSPGSQETQYFGPGTRLLVL.

This sequence joins TRBV7-2 and TRBJ2-7; maybe TRBD2 (6 bases). The CDR3 consists of 14 residues. In germline, CDR1 is SGHTA, CDR2 FQGNSA. V was shortened by 8 bases and J by 2 bases, with 16 bases between the two germline ends. CDR3 DNA: TGTGCCAGCTCTGGGGACTTTTCCGCCTACGAGCAGTACTTC. Translating gives CASSGDFSAYEQYF.

V and J are TRBV18 and TRBJ2-1, with 11 bases identical to TRBD2. Germline CDR1 KGHSH, CDR2 LQKENI. The ends lost 2 bases at V and 5 bases at J; junction bases unmatched: 5. The CDR3 loop spans 16 amino acids. The CDR3 here is CASSPNIAGGDNEQFF. CDR3 sequence (DNA): TGTGCCAGCTCACCAAACATAGCGGGAGGGGACAATGAGCAGTTCTTC. The full variable domain, with the rest looked up from reference TRBV18 and TRBJ2-1, is NAGVMQNPRHLVRRRGQEARLRCSPMKGHSHVYWYRQLPEEGLKFMVYLQKENIIDESGMPKERFSAEFPKEGPSILRIQQVVRGDSAAYFCASSPNIAGGDNEQFFGPGTRLTVL.

The V and J genes are TRBV4-2 and TRBJ2-7, with TRBD1 matching 7 bases. Germline V lookup: CDR1 LGHNA, CDR2 YNFKEQ. The CDR3 consists of 14 residues. The V gene end was trimmed by 5 bases and the J gene end by 3 bases; junction bases not matched to a gene: 7. The DNA of the CDR3 is TGTGCCAGCAGCTCATACAGGGGTAGCTACGAGCAGTACTTC. Translating gives CASSSYRGSYEQYF.

V and J are TRBV18 and TRBJ1-1; maybe TRBD1 (5 bases). CDR1 is KGHSH, CDR2 LQKENI, per germline. The V end lost 4 bases, the J end lost 1 base, and 13 bases lay between the germline ends. The CDR3 is 15 residues long. The DNA of the CDR3 is TGTGCCAGCTCACTACAATTTGGACAGAACACTGAAGCTTTCTTT. Translation gives CASSLQFGQNTEAFF. Complete variable domain (other parts from reference TRBV18 and TRBJ1-1): NAGVMQNPRHLVRRRGQEARLRCSPMKGHSHVYWYRQLPEEGLKFMVYLQKENIIDESGMPKERFSAEFPKEGPSILRIQQVVRGDSAAYFCASSLQFGQNTEAFFGQGTRLTVV.

Only a few counts were recorded for this clone. The J gene is TRBJ2-5, the V gene TRBV19; weak D call: TRBD2 (5 bases). V lost 5 bases, J lost 2 bases, and 12 bases lay in between. The CDR3 length is 14 residues. Looked up from germline, CDR1 is LNHDA and CDR2 is SQIVND (reference sequence). CDR3 nucleotide sequence: TGTGCCAGTAGTTCGGCAACTAGTCAAGAGACCCAGTACTTC. The encoded protein is CASSSATSQETQYF.

The table lists this clone with a few counts. The chain uses TRBV11-2 and TRBJ2-3; 9 bases line up with TRBD2. From germline, CDR1 is SGHAT and CDR2 FQNNGV. This CDR3 comprises 16 residues. V trimming: 4 bases; J trimming: 2 bases; junction bases outside the gene matches: 7. The CDR3 DNA is TGTGCCAGCAGCTCTACTAGCGGGCGATCCACAGATACGCAGTATTTT. Its protein product is CASSSTSGRSTDTQYF.

The chain has TRBV15 and TRBJ1-4, with TRBD1 matching over 8 bases. Germline assignment: CDR1 LNHNV and CDR2 YYDKDF (reference sequence). V trimming: 0 bases; J trimming: 8 bases; junction bases outside the gene matches: 11. There are 17 residues in the CDR3. The CDR3 DNA reads TGTGCCACCAGCAGAGATCTTTCGGGACAGGACGAGGAAAAACTGTTTTTT. Translating it yields CATSRDLSGQDEEKLFF.